The present TCR beta chain was sequenced within a study of T cells in Graves' hyperthyroidism and ophthalmopathy. V lost 6 bases, J lost 5 bases, and 10 bases stayed unmatched. CDR1 is SNHLY, CDR2 FYNNEI, per germline. The CDR3 totals 15 residues. Each ophthalmopathy patient scored at least 3 on the Clinical Activity Score and at least 4 on NOSPECS grade, with duration under 3 months. TCR beta CDR3 regions were amplified from RNA. Initially, a first-round RT-PCR of the TCR CDR3 employed the HTBI primer set. TCRdb reprocessed the multiplex PCR reads with MiXCR, giving one entry per CDR3 protein. The table includes more than 350,000 distinct CDR3 sequences, roughly 15% detected once. This clonotype was counted ten times or more.

This clonotype was sampled from a woman in her twenties or thirties with Graves' ophthalmopathy. The sequenced sample was blood. The rearrangement joins TRBV2 to TRBJ2-7, with 10 bases aligning to TRBD1. The CDR3 region is CASSSEGQGYNEQYF. The CDR3 nucleotides read TGTGCCAGCAGCTCCGAGGGACAGGGGTACAACGAGCAGTACTTC.